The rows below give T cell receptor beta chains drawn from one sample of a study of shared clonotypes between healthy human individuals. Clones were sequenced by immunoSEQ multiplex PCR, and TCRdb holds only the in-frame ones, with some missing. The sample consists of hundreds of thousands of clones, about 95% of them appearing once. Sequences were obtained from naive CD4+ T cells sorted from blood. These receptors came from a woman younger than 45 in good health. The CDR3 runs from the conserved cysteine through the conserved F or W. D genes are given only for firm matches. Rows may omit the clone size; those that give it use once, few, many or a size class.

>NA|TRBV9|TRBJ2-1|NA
TGTGCCAGCAGCTTTGACGGGGATTACAATGAGCAGTTCTTC
CASSFDGDYNEQFF
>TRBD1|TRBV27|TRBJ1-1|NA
TGTGCCAGCGGGAGACAGGGGAACACTGAAGCTTTCTTT
CASGRQGNTEAFF
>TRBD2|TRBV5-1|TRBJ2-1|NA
TGCGCCAGCAGGGGACTAGCGGGAGAGGGTGAGCAGTTCTTC
CASRGLAGEGEQFF
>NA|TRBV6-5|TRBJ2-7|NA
TGTGCCAGCAGTTACGGCTCGGAGGGCGGTTACGAGCAGTACTTC
CASSYGSEGGYEQYF
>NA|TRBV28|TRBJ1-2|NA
TGTGCCAGCAGTTCCTACAGGGTGGGCACTGGGAATGGCTACACCTTC
CASSSYRVGTGNGYTF
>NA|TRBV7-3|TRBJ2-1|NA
TGTGCCAGCAGCCAAACCGGACACAATGAGCAGTTCTTC
CASSQTGHNEQFF
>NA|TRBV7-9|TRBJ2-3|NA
TGTGCCAGCAGCTTAGAGGGGGGTAGGAGGACAGATACGCAGTATTTT
CASSLEGGRRTDTQYF
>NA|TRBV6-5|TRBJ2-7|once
TGTGCCAGCAGTTACGATGGGGCGCGCCAGGCCTACGAGCAGTACTTC
CASSYDGARQAYEQYF
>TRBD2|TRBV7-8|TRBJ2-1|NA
TGTGCCAGCAGGACTAGCGGACTCCCAATGATGCACAATGAGCAGTTCTTC
CASRTSGLPMMHNEQFF
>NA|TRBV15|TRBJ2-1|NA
TGTGCCACCAGCAGAGATCTAGGGTACAATGAGCAGTTCTTC
CATSRDLGYNEQFF
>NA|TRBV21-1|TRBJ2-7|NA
TGTGCCCTCAGGGAAGGGTACGAGCAGTACTTC
CALREGYEQYF
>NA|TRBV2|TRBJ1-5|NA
TGTGCCAGCAGTGAAGCCGGGGGGGGACCCCAGCATTTT
CASSEAGGGPQHF
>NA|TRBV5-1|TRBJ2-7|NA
TGCGCCAGCAGCTTGGGGGAACTAGCCGAGCAGTACTTC
CASSLGELAEQYF
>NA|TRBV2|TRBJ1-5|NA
TGTGCCAGCAGTGAAGAAGCACAGGGCGGTGATCAGCCCCAGCATTTT
CASSEEAQGGDQPQHF
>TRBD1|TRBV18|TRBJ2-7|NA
TGTGCCAGCTCACTCGGGAGCGGCCTCTGGACAGGGGGTCAGGGCGAGCAGTACTTC
CASSLGSGLWTGGQGEQYF
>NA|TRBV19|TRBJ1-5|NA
TGTGCCAGTAGTATAAAGGGCTTAGAGGGCAATCAGCCCCAGCATTTT
CASSIKGLEGNQPQHF
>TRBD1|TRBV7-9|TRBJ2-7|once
TGTGCCAGCAGCCCGGACAGGGCTTCAAGGTACGAGCAGTACTTC
CASSPDRASRYEQYF
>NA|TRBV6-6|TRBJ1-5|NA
TGTGCCAGCGGAACTAGAAGAGGGAATCAGCCCCAGCATTTT
CASGTRRGNQPQHF
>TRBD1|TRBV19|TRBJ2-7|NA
TGTGCCAGTAGTATAGGGACAGGGGTGTACGAGCAGTACTTC
CASSIGTGVYEQYF
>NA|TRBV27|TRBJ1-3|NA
TGTGCCAGCAGGCCGAGCTCTGGAAACACCATATATTTT
CASRPSSGNTIYF
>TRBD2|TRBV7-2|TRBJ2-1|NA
TGTGCCAGCAGCTTGACTAGCGGGAGTTTCGATGAGCAGTTCTTC
CASSLTSGSFDEQFF
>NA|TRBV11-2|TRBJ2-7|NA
TGTGCCAGCAGGCCCGGGACTGGCATCTACGAGCAGTACTTC
CASRPGTGIYEQYF
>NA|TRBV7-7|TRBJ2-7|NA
TGTGCCAGCAGCTCGGAGACGGGATACGAGCAGTACTTC
CASSSETGYEQYF
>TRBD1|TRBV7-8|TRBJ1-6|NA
TGTGCCAGCAGCTTAGGGCAGGGGGTAGGCTCACCCCTCCACTTT
CASSLGQGVGSPLHF
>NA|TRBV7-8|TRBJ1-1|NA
TGTGCCAGCAGCTTAGCCGGAGGGGCGACTGAAGCTTTCTTT
CASSLAGGATEAFF
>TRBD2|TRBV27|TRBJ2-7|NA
TGTGCCAGCAGTACCACTAGCGGGGGCTCCTACGAGCAGTACTTC
CASSTTSGGSYEQYF
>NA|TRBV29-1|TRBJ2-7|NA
TGCAGCGCGATCGGGCCCCGGTCCTACGAGCAGTACTTC
CSAIGPRSYEQYF
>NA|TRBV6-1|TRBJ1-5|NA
TGTGCCAGCAGTGGTGGGCCTCCGGGCAATCAGCCCCAGCATTTT
CASSGGPPGNQPQHF
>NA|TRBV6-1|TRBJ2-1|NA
TGTGCCAGCGCGAGGCCCGGCCCCTCTTACAATGAGCAGTTCTTC
CASARPGPSYNEQFF
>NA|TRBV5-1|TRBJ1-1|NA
TGCGCCAGCAGCTTGGAAGCAGGGACCGGAGCCACTGAAGCTTTCTTT
CASSLEAGTGATEAFF
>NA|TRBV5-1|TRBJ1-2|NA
TGCGCCAGCAGCTTGGGGATTTTTGGCGGCGGCTATGGCTACACCTTC
CASSLGIFGGGYGYTF
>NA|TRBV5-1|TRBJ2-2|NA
TGCGCCAGCAGCTTGGCTGCGGACACCGGGGAGCTGTTTTTT
CASSLAADTGELFF
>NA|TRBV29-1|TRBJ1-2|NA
TGCAGCGCCGAAGGGTGGGTGGGAACCTATGGCTACACCTTC
CSAEGWVGTYGYTF
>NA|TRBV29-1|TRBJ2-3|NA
TGCAGCGTGGACGGAAACACAGATACGCAGTATTTT
CSVDGNTDTQYF
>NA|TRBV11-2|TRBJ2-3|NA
TGTGCCAGCAGCGGATATAGCGCAGATACGCAGTATTTT
CASSGYSADTQYF
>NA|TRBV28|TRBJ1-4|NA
TGTGCCAGCAGTCCGCCCGACGGCCCTAATGAAAAACTGTTTTTT
CASSPPDGPNEKLFF
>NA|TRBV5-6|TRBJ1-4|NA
TGTGCCAGCAGCCTCGCCGCACTTAATGAAAAACTGTTTTTT
CASSLAALNEKLFF
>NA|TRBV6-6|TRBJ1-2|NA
TGTGCCAGCAGTTACGAGGGGGTGAGGGGCTACACCTTC
CASSYEGVRGYTF
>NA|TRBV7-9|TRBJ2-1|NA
TGTGCCAGCAGCTCCCTCCGGTGGGGGCAGTTCTTC
CASSSLRWGQFF
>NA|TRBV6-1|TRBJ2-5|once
TGTGCCAGCAGTGAAGCTTGGGGGAGTGGAGAGACCCAGTACTTC
CASSEAWGSGETQYF
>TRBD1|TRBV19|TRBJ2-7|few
TGTGCCAGTAGAACGACAGGGGGCCGGTACGAGCAGTACTTC
CASRTTGGRYEQYF
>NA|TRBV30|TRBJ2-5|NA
TGTGCCTGGAGTGTTTCGGCAGGGTCGGAGACCCAGTACTTC
CAWSVSAGSETQYF
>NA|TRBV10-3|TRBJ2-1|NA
TGTGCCATCAGTGAGTCAAGCGGCGTTCGCAATGAGCAGTTCTTC
CAISESSGVRNEQFF
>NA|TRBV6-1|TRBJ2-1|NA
TGTGCCAGCAGTGTGTATCCCTACAATGAGCAGTTCTTC
CASSVYPYNEQFF
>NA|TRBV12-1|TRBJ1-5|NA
TGTGCCAGCAGCTTTGCCCTAAAGGTAGATCAGCCCCAGCATTTT
CASSFALKVDQPQHF
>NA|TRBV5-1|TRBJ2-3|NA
TGCGCCAGCAGGATAGAGACAGATACGCAGTATTTT
CASRIETDTQYF